This entry is about one TCR beta chain. Its antigen specificity is not known. No clone much larger than this one lies a single base away; base qualities are absent. A case-control design nested within a healthcare worker cohort in London, UK, was used, with weekly nasopharyngeal swab PCR tests and blood sampling performed. Healthcare workers were recruited during the week of the UK lockdown, between 23 and 31 March 2020, and followed weekly for up to roughly 15 weeks. This sample is drawn from a study of early T cells in non-severe SARS-CoV-2 infection (dated by TCRdb to the early 2020s). Notes on the research overall: TCR sequencing used bulk RNA from unsorted whole blood, so alpha and beta chains could not be paired. Paper-wide results and their limitations: Matching against VDJdb was skewed toward anti-spike CD8 responses, likely underestimated virus-specific expansions, and missed private and CD4 specificities.

Libraries were constructed by 5' RACE. Sequenced on a NextSeq 500. In the TCR library protocol, unique molecular identifiers were attached to individual cDNA molecules to correct for PCR bias and sequencing error. Both TCR alpha and beta chains were sequenced, and tight co-correlation was observed between alpha and beta sequence abundances in each sample. The authors' pipeline ran thus. Decombinator V4 was used to annotate the V gene, J gene and CDR3 of the TCR sequences. TCRs were defined as expanded if a significant change between any two time points was detected under a Poisson model with p below 0.0001. TCR abundances were normalised to the total number of TCRs sequenced per sample and were expressed as counts per million. TRAV1-2 paired with TRAJ12, TRAJ20 or TRAJ33 defined MAIT TCRs, while TRAV10 paired with TRAJ18 defined iNKT TCRs. A search of VDJdb, accessed on 1 November 2021, was run for TCRs annotated to CMV, EBV and SARS-CoV-2, with TCRs annotated for multiple antigens excluded. TCRdb reworked the public reads: Q25 trimming with fastp, MiXCR clone assembly, productive beta chains retained. Rows with one shared CDR3 protein collapse into an entry with the most common genes and DNA. The V and J calls and clone size are TCRdb's, not the authors'. The table for this sample lists tens of thousands of distinct CDR3 sequences; more than 9% of them were counted only once. The ten biggest clones cover over 6% of the sample.

V and J are truncated by 5 bases and 2 bases respectively, leaving an intervening sequence of 7 bases. The germline V gene provides CDR1 SGHTA and CDR2 FQGTGA. Including cysteine and phenylalanine, the CDR3 has 13 amino acids. The DNA shown is the 39-base CDR3, in frame from base 1. Sequenced: whole blood. The chain couples TRBV7-3 to TRBJ2-1; too little of a D gene remains to name it. This TCR was sampled from an adult who was a healthcare worker with PCR-confirmed SARS-CoV-2 infection or an uninfected control (not recorded which). The nucleotide sequence is TGTGCCAGCAGCCCTCCAGCCTACAATGAGCAGTTCTTC. Its amino acids are CASSPPAYNEQFF.